One sample yielded the 22 T cell receptor beta chains listed below, sequenced in a study of shared clonotypes between healthy human individuals. TCRdb's table, derived via immunoSEQ multiplex PCR, lists solely in-frame clones and lacks some. Among under 2,000,000 clones listed, approximately 94% were seen once. CD8 cells regarded as naive lacked CD45RO, were positively chosen for CCR7, and omitted terminally differentiated effector memory CD45RA+ cells. The sample was naive CD8+ T cells sorted from blood. The source is a young man in good health.

A note on this clone: The sample carries other DNA sequences with the same CDR3. V usage is TRBV7-9 and J usage is TRBJ2-7; no firm D call. Per the germline V gene, CDR1 is SEHNR and CDR2 is FQNEAQ (reference sequence). The CDR3 is 13 residues long. The V gene lost 1 base and the J gene lost 4 bases, with 8 bases spanning the gap. As DNA, the CDR3 is TGTGCCAGCAGCTTAGGTTCAGTTTACGAGCAGTACTTC. Its translation: CASSLGSVYEQYF.

DNA of the CDR3: TGTGCCAGCAGCTCTCGTTCCGGGACAGGAAAGAACACTGAAGCTTTCTTT. Amino acids: CASSSRSGTGKNTEAFF. The chain uses TRBV7-8 and TRBJ1-1, with 8 bases aligning to TRBD1. The CDR3 extends over 17 amino acids. V was clipped by 4 bases and J by 1 base; unmatched bases: 11. The germline V gene encodes CDR1 SGHVS and CDR2 FQNEAQ.

The chain is built from TRBV7-9 and TRBJ2-3; possibly TRBD1 for D (5 bases). The CDR3 is 15 residues long. The germline gives CDR1 SEHNR, CDR2 FQNEAQ (reference sequence). Between the trimmed V and J ends, which lost 2 bases and 2 bases, there was a span of 11 bases. Here the CDR3 DNA reads TGTGCCAGCAGCTTACCCAGGGAACTCACAGATACGCAGTATTTT. This translates into CASSLPRELTDTQYF.

This clone appeared once. The V and J genes are TRBV4-1 and TRBJ2-1; TRBD1 agrees at 9 bases. Losses at the gene ends were 3 bases for V and 3 bases for J; bases not matched to a gene: 6. This CDR3 is 16 amino acids long. Per the germline V gene, CDR1 is MGHRA and CDR2 is YSYEKL. CDR3 sequence: CASSQGGQGFYNEQFF. As DNA, the CDR3 is TGCGCCAGCAGCCAGGGGGGACAGGGATTCTACAATGAGCAGTTCTTC.

The chain combines TRBV2 with TRBJ1-1; no firm D call. The V gene lost 6 bases and the J gene lost 3 bases, with 11 bases spanning the gap. The CDR3 is made up of 13 amino acids. CDR1 is SNHLY, CDR2 FYNNEI, per germline. The CDR3 DNA follows: TGTGCCAGCAGGGCTCGAGGGTACACTGAAGCTTTCTTT. Protein: CASRARGYTEAFF. Together with reference TRBV2 and TRBJ1-1, the CDR3 gives the full variable domain: EPEVTQTPSHQVTQMGQEVILRCVPISNHLYFYWYRQILGQKVEFLVSFYNNEISEKSEIFDDQFSVERPDGSNFTLKIRSTKLEDSAMYFCASRARGYTEAFFGQGTRLTVV.

This CDR3 reads CASSIGGEYEQYF. The DNA of the CDR3 is TGTGCCAGCAGTATCGGGGGGGAGTACGAGCAGTACTTC. This rearrangement joins TRBV28 to TRBJ2-7, with TRBD2 matching over 8 bases. V lost 5 bases, J lost 4 bases, and 4 bases stayed unmatched. The CDR3 runs to 13 residues. Per the germline V gene, CDR1 is MDHEN and CDR2 is SYDVKM.

The chain has TRBV5-8 and TRBJ1-5; no firm D call. Deletions cut 7 bases from V and 7 bases from J, with 21 bases between. Germline-derived CDR1 and CDR2 are SGHTS and YDEGEE. This CDR3 has 15 amino acids. The DNA for the CDR3 is TGTGCCAGCGGCCAGTCGGCGGGAGGGATCCAGCCCCAGCATTTT. It encodes CASGQSAGGIQPQHF.

DNA of the CDR3: TGTGCCAGCAGCTTAACAGGGGACACTGAAGCTTTCTTT. It encodes CASSLTGDTEAFF. The gene calls are TRBV7-2 and TRBJ1-1; 7 bases map to TRBD1. The germline V gene encodes CDR1 SGHTA and CDR2 FQGNSA. This CDR3 is built from 13 residues. V dropped 2 bases and J dropped 3; count of bases not matched to a gene: 0.

The V and J genes are TRBV6-1 and TRBJ2-5, with a weak D call TRBD2 (5 bases). CDR1 is MNHNS and CDR2 is SASEGT in the germline V gene. V was pared by 6 bases and J by 2 bases, with 10 bases between. The CDR3 is 13 amino acids. The CDR3 protein is CASSGREQETQYF. DNA for the CDR3: TGTGCCAGCAGCGGACGGGAACAAGAGACCCAGTACTTC.

The chain has TRBV25-1 and TRBJ2-1, with 7 bases fitting TRBD2. This CDR3 is 12 amino acids long. Per germline, CDR1 MGHDK and CDR2 SYGVNS. V was pared by 9 bases and J by 8 bases, with 7 bases of the junction left unmatched. In nucleotides, the CDR3 is TGTGCCAGTGGACTAGTGGTCGATGAGCAGTTCTTC. As protein: CASGLVVDEQFF.

This rearrangement joins TRBV6-1 to TRBJ1-6; D is unclear. Trimming shortened V by 3 bases and J by 11 bases, and 5 bases separated the two germline ends. Per the germline V gene, CDR1 is MNHNS and CDR2 is SASEGT. The CDR3 runs to 11 residues. CDR3 amino acids: CASSDGAPLHF. CDR3 coding DNA: TGTGCCAGCAGTGACGGGGCACCCCTCCACTTT.

This rearrangement joins TRBV4-1 to TRBJ1-2; D possibly corresponds to TRBD1 (5 bases). With 1 base removed from V and 3 bases from J, the gap between germline ends came to 15 bases. Per germline, CDR1 MGHRA and CDR2 YSYEKL. The CDR3 runs 16 residues. Here the CDR3 DNA reads TGCGCCAGCAGCCAAGTTCGGGCCCGGGGCGACTATGGCTACACCTTC. Protein sequence: CASSQVRARGDYGYTF.

This chain joins TRBV9 and TRBJ2-7; D could derive from TRBD1 or TRBD2 (5 bases each). Between the trimmed V and J ends, which lost 0 bases and 2 bases, there was a span of 15 bases. Germline V gives CDR1 SGDLS, CDR2 YYNGEE. The CDR3 covers 16 residues. CDR3 nucleotides: TGTGCCAGCAGCGTAGGGGTGGGGACGGCCGCCTACGAGCAGTACTTC. Translation gives CASSVGVGTAAYEQYF.

In the case of this clone: This CDR3 is also generated by other DNA sequences in the sample. The chain carries TRBV5-6 and TRBJ2-1; D gene unclear. Germline CDR1 reads SGHDT; CDR2 reads YYEEEE. This CDR3 is built from 12 residues. V was trimmed by 4 bases and J by 4 bases, leaving 6 bases between them. CDR3 loop: CASSPGYNEQFF. The CDR3 DNA sequence: TGTGCCAGCAGCCCCGGGTACAATGAGCAGTTCTTC.

The rearrangement uses TRBV19 and TRBJ2-1; D might be TRBD1 (5 bases). Trimming stripped 5 bases from V and 5 bases from J, with 10 bases between. Looked up from germline, CDR1 is LNHDA and CDR2 is SQIVND (reference sequence). The CDR3 extends over 13 amino acids. CDR3 protein: CASSVTVNNEQFF. The CDR3 DNA reads as TGTGCCAGTAGTGTGACAGTAAACAATGAGCAGTTCTTC.

As for this clone: This same CDR3 is encoded by further DNA sequences in the sample. This rearrangement joins TRBV7-6 to TRBJ2-7; D not certain. CDR3 length: 13 residues. Germline V gives CDR1 SGHVS, CDR2 FNYEAQ. V gave up 0 bases and J gave up 2 bases, with 5 bases separating them. CDR3 sequence: CASSLAGAYEQYF. The CDR3 DNA sequence: TGTGCCAGCAGCTTAGCTGGGGCCTACGAGCAGTACTTC.

Turning to this clone: This sample also contains other DNA sequences that code for the same CDR3. The rearrangement links TRBV19 to TRBJ1-1, with D possibly being TRBD1 (5 bases). The germline V and J ends were trimmed by 5 bases and 4 bases, with 8 bases remaining between them. Germline V gene lookup returns CDR1 LNHDA and CDR2 SQIVND (reference sequence). The CDR3 runs to 12 residues. The CDR3 is CASSWGVTEAFF. In DNA form, the CDR3 reads TGTGCCAGTAGTTGGGGGGTCACTGAAGCTTTCTTT. Together with reference TRBV19 and TRBJ1-1, the CDR3 gives the full variable domain: DGGITQSPKYLFRKEGQNVTLSCEQNLNHDAMYWYRQDPGQGLRLIYYSQIVNDFQKGDIAEGYSVSREKKESFPLTVTSAQKNPTAFYLCASSWGVTEAFFGQGTRLTVV.

Remarks on this clone: Distinct nucleotide sequences in the sample also encode this CDR3. The chain employs TRBV19 and TRBJ2-7; 10 positions agree with TRBD1. The CDR3 has 14 amino acids. Germline assignment: CDR1 LNHDA and CDR2 SQIVND (reference sequence). V lost 6 bases, J lost 3 bases, and 5 bases stayed unmatched. The CDR3 coding sequence is TGTGCCAGTAGCCCGGGGACAGGGGACTACGAGCAGTACTTC. Translating it yields CASSPGTGDYEQYF. Variable domain in full (rest from reference TRBV19 and TRBJ2-7): DGGITQSPKYLFRKEGQNVTLSCEQNLNHDAMYWYRQDPGQGLRLIYYSQIVNDFQKGDIAEGYSVSREKKESFPLTVTSAQKNPTAFYLCASSPGTGDYEQYFGPGTRLTVT.

This clone was seen only a few times. V gene TRBV11-1 combines with J gene TRBJ1-2; D gene unclear. V dropped 3 bases and J dropped 4 bases, with 12 bases sitting between them. Germline CDR1 is SGHAT and CDR2 is FQDESV (reference sequence). The CDR3 loop spans 14 amino acids. CDR3 sequence: CASSFLEGSYGYTF. The CDR3 coding sequence is TGTGCCAGCAGCTTCTTAGAAGGCTCCTATGGCTACACCTTC.

This chain uses TRBV27 with TRBJ2-7; TRBD2 aligns across 7 bases. The length of the CDR3 is 14 residues. V shed 3 bases and J 2 bases; nucleotides not matched to a gene: 4. Germline CDR1 MNHEY, CDR2 SMNVEV (reference sequence). CDR3 DNA: TGTGCCAGCAGTTTCGGGACTACTCCCTACGAGCAGTACTTC. The encoded protein is CASSFGTTPYEQYF.

Remarks on this clone: Other DNA sequences in the same sample also yield this CDR3. The chain employs TRBV2 and TRBJ1-2; D is possibly TRBD1 (6 bases). This CDR3 is 14 amino acids long. The V end was cut by 3 bases, the J end by 0 bases, with 8 bases between. Germline CDR1 reads SNHLY; CDR2 reads FYNNEI. The CDR3 DNA reads as TGTGCCAGCAGTGAGCGGGGGCCTAACTATGGCTACACCTTC. Translating it yields CASSERGPNYGYTF.

This CDR3 reads CASSLGVSSNYGYTF. The CDR3 nucleotides are TGTGCCAGCAGCTTAGGGGTTTCCTCTAACTATGGCTACACCTTC. The chain employs TRBV7-9 and TRBJ1-2; no definite D call. Germline V gene data show CDR1 as SEHNR and CDR2 as FQNEAQ (reference sequence). The CDR3 runs 15 residues. Between the trimmed V and J ends, which lost 1 base and 0 bases, there was a span of 9 bases.